This entry lists 32 T cell receptor beta chains sequenced from one sample in a study of T cells after yellow fever vaccination. TCRdb analysed the 5' RACE reads with MiXCR anew, one entry per CDR3 protein. Among about 350,000 distinct CDR3 sequences listed, around 12% were seen once. Sequenced here: CD4+ T cells sorted from PBMCs, sampled 15 days after the yellow fever booster vaccination. The receptors were sampled from a man younger than 35 who received the YFV17D yellow fever vaccine.

The chain is built from TRBV20-1 and TRBJ1-5, with D possibly matching TRBD1 (6 bases). V was trimmed by 0 bases and J by 11 bases, leaving 17 bases between them. The germline CDR1 and CDR2 sequences are DFQATT and SNEGSKA (reference sequence). The CDR3 extends over 14 amino acids. In DNA, the CDR3 is TGCAGTGCTAGAGAAGCCCAGGGGATAGGGTCCCAGCATTTT. This sequence encodes CSAREAQGIGSQHF.

This clonotype was recorded a few times. J is TRBJ2-5 and V is TRBV7-2; 7 nucleotides agree with TRBD1. J lost 5 bases, V lost 8 bases, and 8 bases had no gene match. The CDR3 sequence is 13 residues long. Germline CDR1 is SGHTA and CDR2 is FQGNSA. CDR3 bases: TGTGCCAGCGGCCGACAGGGAGTGGAGACCCAGTACTTC. Residues: CASGRQGVETQYF.

Only a few counts were recorded for this clonotype. The rearrangement joins TRBV7-2 to TRBJ2-5; a weak D match, TRBD1 (7 bases). V lost 5 bases and J lost 5, with 18 bases in between. CDR3 length: 15 amino acids. Germline V lookup: CDR1 SGHTA, CDR2 FQGNSA. The CDR3 loop is CASSKAQGGAETQYF. The CDR3 nucleotides are TGTGCCAGCAGCAAGGCCCAGGGGGGCGCCGAGACCCAGTACTTC.

The chain is built from TRBV6-5 and TRBJ1-2; D gene unclear. CDR1 MNHEY and CDR2 SVGAGI come from the germline V gene. The length of the CDR3 is 12 residues. Trimming left V 2 bases short and J 11 bases short, with 12 bases between. CDR3 amino acids: CASSYQQRRYTF. In nucleotides, the CDR3 is TGTGCCAGCAGTTACCAACAAAGGAGGTACACCTTC.

This clonotype appeared a few times. The rearrangement joins TRBV6-5 to TRBJ1-6; the D gene is possibly TRBD1 (6 bases). In germline, CDR1 is MNHEY, CDR2 SVGAGI. Trimming cost V 6 bases and J 7 bases, with 13 bases left between them. The CDR3 extends over 14 amino acids. CDR3 residues: CASRPGQSNSPLHF. In nucleotides, the CDR3 is TGTGCCAGCAGGCCGGGACAATCGAATTCACCCCTCCACTTT.

The CDR3 nucleotides are TGTGCCAGCAGCCCGACGGGCGGGGGGGCCGTCAATGAGCAGTTCTTC. Amino acids: CASSPTGGGAVNEQFF. The chain has TRBV5-4 and TRBJ2-1, with TRBD2 matching over 9 bases. After removal of 4 bases from V and 6 bases from J, the junction contained 11 bases not matched to a gene. CDR1 SGHNT and CDR2 YYREEE come from the germline V gene (reference sequence). CDR3 length: 16 amino acids.

The J gene is TRBJ2-5, the V gene TRBV11-2; the D gene is possibly TRBD1 (6 bases). From germline, CDR1 is SGHAT and CDR2 FQNNGV. The CDR3 is 13 amino acids. The V end was cut by 7 bases, the J end by 2 bases, with 11 bases between. The CDR3 sequence: CASNPQGQETQYF. The CDR3 coding sequence is TGTGCCAGCAATCCCCAGGGGCAAGAGACCCAGTACTTC.

This clonotype has a count of ten or more. V usage is TRBV12-3 or TRBV12-4 and J usage is TRBJ2-3; 8 bases align to TRBD1. The CDR3 sequence is 16 residues long. After removal of 5 bases from V and 1 base from J, the junction contained 8 bases not matched to a gene. As DNA, the CDR3 is TGTGCCAGCAGTCCTCAGGGGGCGGCGGGCACAGATACGCAGTATTTT. This gives the protein CASSPQGAAGTDTQYF.

The chain has TRBV10-1 and TRBJ2-3, with TRBD1 matching over 8 bases. This CDR3 region has 13 residues. Germline CDR1 WNHNN, CDR2 SYGVQD (reference sequence). V lost 7 bases, J lost 9 bases, and 9 bases stayed unmatched. The CDR3 loop is CASKGTGPATQYF. For the CDR3, the DNA is TGCGCCAGCAAGGGGACAGGCCCAGCCACGCAGTATTTT.

This clonotype has more than one count but fewer than ten. CDR3 in amino acids: CATSPITAYEQYF. The CDR3 bases are TGTGCCACTTCACCCATCACCGCCTACGAGCAGTACTTC. This rearrangement joins TRBV7-2 to TRBJ2-7; no definite D call. Germline-derived CDR1 and CDR2 are SGHTA and FQGNSA. The CDR3 has 13 amino acids. The V end was cut by 10 bases, the J end by 2 bases, with 15 bases between.

The table lists this clonotype with a few counts. The chain couples TRBV4-3 to TRBJ1-6; D is unresolved. V lost 0 bases, J lost 8 bases, and 8 bases lay in between. Germline CDR1 reads LGHNA; CDR2 reads YSLEER. There are 14 residues in the CDR3. The CDR3 bases are TGCGCCAGCAGCCAAGATTCGTCCTATTCACCCCTCCACTTT. Translated, it gives CASSQDSSYSPLHF.

J is TRBJ2-1 and V is TRBV6-5; 11 positions agree with TRBD2. CDR3 length equals 15 residues. CDR1 is MNHEY, CDR2 SVGAGI, per germline. Trimming took 6 bases from V and 9 from J; bases not matched to a gene: 10. This CDR3 is CASSTPGTSGVEQFF. The CDR3 region has the DNA TGTGCCAGCAGCACCCCCGGGACTAGCGGAGTTGAGCAGTTCTTC.

The V call is TRBV10-3, the J call TRBJ2-3; no reliable D call. The CDR3 runs 14 residues. The germline V and J ends were trimmed by 4 bases and 4 bases, with 12 bases remaining between them. The germline V gene has CDR1 ENHRY and CDR2 SYGVKD. For the CDR3, the DNA is TGTGCCATCAGTGTTGCTAGTTCCCCAGATACGCAGTATTTT. Its protein product is CAISVASSPDTQYF.

This clonotype was observed a handful of times. The chain combines TRBV12-3 or TRBV12-4 with TRBJ2-3, with 12 bases aligning to TRBD2. Unmatched junction bases numbered 5, after V lost 8 bases and J lost 5 bases. This CDR3 contains 14 residues. For the CDR3, the DNA is TGTGCCAGCTCGACTAGCGGGGGAGAAGATACGCAGTATTTT. Protein sequence: CASSTSGGEDTQYF.

This clonotype came up many times. This CDR3 reads CASSQSSTDTQYF. In nucleotides, the CDR3 is TGTGCCAGCTCACAGTCTAGCACAGATACGCAGTATTTT. The chain combines TRBV18 with TRBJ2-3; D not resolved. Per the germline V gene, CDR1 is KGHSH and CDR2 is LQKENI. The CDR3 length is 13 residues. The V end lost 4 bases, the J end lost 0 bases, and 5 bases lay between the germline ends.

The V gene is TRBV29-1, the J gene TRBJ1-2; possibly TRBD1 for D (6 bases). Germline CDR1 is SQVTM and CDR2 is ANQGSEA. The CDR3 totals 15 residues. The V gene lost 4 bases and the J gene lost 3 bases, with 18 bases spanning the gap. The CDR3 loop reads CSVVVSLQGHYGYTF. The CDR3 bases are TGCAGCGTTGTAGTTTCCCTTCAGGGGCACTATGGCTACACCTTC.

The V call is TRBV6-5, the J call TRBJ2-7; 8 bases map to TRBD1. Germline V gives CDR1 MNHEY, CDR2 SVGAGI. The CDR3 contains 13 residues. The V and J ends lost 7 bases and 2 bases, in that order; junction bases with no gene match: 4. The CDR3 nucleotides are TGTGCCAGCACCCGGACAGGGACCTACGAGCAGTACTTC. It specifies CASTRTGTYEQYF.

J is TRBJ1-1 and V is TRBV25-1; the match to TRBD1 covers 7 bases. The CDR3 is 15 residues long. Germline CDR1 is MGHDK and CDR2 is SYGVNS. V lost 6 bases to trimming and J lost 1 base; unmatched junction nucleotides: 8. The CDR3 reads CASSPQGRGNTEAFF. As DNA, the CDR3 is TGTGCCAGCAGCCCACAGGGGAGAGGGAACACTGAAGCTTTCTTT. The full variable domain, with the rest looked up from reference TRBV25-1 and TRBJ1-1, is EADIYQTPRYLVIGTGKKITLECSQTMGHDKMYWYQQDPGMELHLIHYSYGVNSTEKGDLSSESTVSRIRTEHFPLTLESARPSHTSQYLCASSPQGRGNTEAFFGQGTRLTVV.

At least ten counts were recorded for this clonotype. This chain links TRBV5-5 with TRBJ2-1, with 13 bases fitting TRBD2. V shed 3 bases and J 12 bases; nucleotides not matched to a gene: 9. The CDR3 is made up of 15 amino acids. Germline loops: CDR1 SGHKS, CDR2 YYEKEE (reference sequence). CDR3 nucleotide sequence: TGTGCCAGCAGCTCACTAGCGGGGGGGCTGATGGCGCAGTTCTTC. Amino acids: CASSSLAGGLMAQFF.

The chain recombines TRBV20-1 with TRBJ1-2; TRBD1 aligns across 7 bases. CDR3 length: 15 amino acids. V trimming: 3 bases; J trimming: 1 base; junction bases outside the gene matches: 8. Germline V gene data show CDR1 as DFQATT and CDR2 as SNEGSKA (reference sequence). CDR3 bases: TGCAGTGCTAGTGGCGCGGACAGGAATAACTATGGCTACACCTTC. Its translation: CSASGADRNNYGYTF.

V gene TRBV4-3 combines with J gene TRBJ1-2; D is possibly TRBD1 (5 bases). Looked up from germline, CDR1 is LGHNA and CDR2 is YSLEER. The ends were cut back, 4 bases at V and 2 bases at J, with 17 bases in the middle. The CDR3 is made up of 16 amino acids. The CDR3 DNA is TGCGCCAGCAGCCTCAAGGCAGGGCCCTTGAACTATGGCTACACCTTC. Protein: CASSLKAGPLNYGYTF.

This clonotype was observed at least ten times. This sequence joins TRBV14 and TRBJ1-3; 7 bases are a match to TRBD1. Per the germline V gene, CDR1 is SGHDN and CDR2 is FVKESK. V was clipped by 4 bases and J by 0 bases; unmatched bases: 6. The CDR3 covers 16 residues. For the CDR3, the DNA is TGTGCCAGCAGCCCGTTGGGACAGAACTCTGGAAACACCATATATTTT. Translating it yields CASSPLGQNSGNTIYF. The variable domain in full, with the rest retrieved from reference TRBV14 and TRBJ1-3, is EAGVTQFPSHSVIEKGQTVTLRCDPISGHDNLYWYRRVMGKEIKFLLHFVKESKQDESGMPNNRFLAERTGGTYSTLKVQPAELEDSGVYFCASSPLGQNSGNTIYFGEGSWLTVV.

The chain links TRBV6-5 to TRBJ2-5, with D uncertain. CDR1 is MNHEY and CDR2 is SVGAGI in the germline V gene. The CDR3 totals 14 residues. Trimming took 0 bases from V and 5 from J, leaving 10 bases between them. CDR3: CASSYSNGRETQYF. The CDR3 DNA sequence: TGTGCCAGCAGTTACTCGAATGGGCGCGAGACCCAGTACTTC.

This clonotype was detected ten times or more. The chain is built from TRBV20-1 and TRBJ1-6; D perhaps matches TRBD1 (5 bases). Germline CDR1 reads DFQATT; CDR2 reads SNEGSKA (reference sequence). The CDR3 is 15 residues long. The V end was cut by 3 bases, the J end by 3 bases, with 12 bases between. CDR3 amino acids: CSASIQGRYNSPLHF. The CDR3 DNA reads as TGCAGTGCTAGTATCCAGGGCCGCTATAATTCACCCCTCCACTTT.

This clonotype was seen ten or more times. CDR3 coding DNA: TGTGCCATCAGTGAAGTCAAATCGGGAGAGACCCAGTACTTC. It specifies CAISEVKSGETQYF. The chain links TRBV10-3 to TRBJ2-5; no clear D. Germline assignment: CDR1 ENHRY and CDR2 SYGVKD. Trimming took 3 bases from V and 4 from J, leaving 12 bases between them. The CDR3 covers 14 residues.

This rearrangement joins TRBV28 to TRBJ2-3; 10 bases are shared with TRBD2. The CDR3 is 15 residues long. Trimming took 5 bases from V and 2 from J; bases not matched to a gene: 4. Germline V gives CDR1 MDHEN, CDR2 SYDVKM. Here the CDR3 DNA reads TGTGCCAGCAGTGGGACTAGCGTATCCACAGATACGCAGTATTTT. Translation: CASSGTSVSTDTQYF.

The gene calls are TRBV19 and TRBJ1-2, with D possibly being TRBD1 (6 bases). V lost 10 bases, J lost 2 bases, and 17 bases lay in between. The CDR3 is 14 residues long. Germline V gene data show CDR1 as LNHDA and CDR2 as SQIVND (reference sequence). The CDR3 nucleotides are TGTGCCACCAAAACACACAGGGAAAACTATGGCTACACCTTC. Residues: CATKTHRENYGYTF.

The chain employs TRBV6-1 and TRBJ2-5; no firm D call. The length of the CDR3 is 14 residues. Germline lookup yields CDR1 MNHNS and CDR2 SASEGT. V was pared by 6 bases and J by 4 bases, with 15 bases between. This CDR3 is CASSRVGDRETQYF. CDR3 DNA: TGTGCCAGCAGCCGAGTAGGAGATCGAGAGACCCAGTACTTC.

This clonotype has more than one count but fewer than ten. The chain carries TRBV18 and TRBJ1-1, with D perhaps TRBD1 (5 bases). Germline lookup yields CDR1 KGHSH and CDR2 LQKENI. Deletions cut 6 bases from V and 11 bases from J, with 16 bases between. The length of the CDR3 is 12 residues. DNA of the CDR3: TGTGCCAGCTCTCGAAACCGGGACGGGGCTTTCTTT. Translation gives CASSRNRDGAFF.

This chain joins TRBV7-9 and TRBJ2-7; perhaps TRBD2 as D (6 bases). The CDR3 has 15 amino acids. The germline CDR1 and CDR2 sequences are SEHNR and FQNEAQ (reference sequence). Trimming shortened V by 1 base and J by 2 bases, and 12 bases separated the two germline ends. The CDR3 sequence is CASSLGSRGTYEQYF. The CDR3 region has the DNA TGTGCCAGCAGCTTAGGCTCGCGGGGCACCTACGAGCAGTACTTC.

This clonotype was observed a handful of times. The J gene is TRBJ1-6, the V gene TRBV27; 8 positions match TRBD1. The CDR3 has 16 residues. Germline-derived CDR1 and CDR2 are MNHEY and SMNVEV (reference sequence). Trimming cost V 10 bases and J 9 bases; bases outside gene matches: 17. The CDR3 nucleotides read TGTGCCACCCGAAACCAGGGGGCCCTTAAGGGTTCACCCCTCCACTTT. Protein sequence: CATRNQGALKGSPLHF.

The V and J genes are TRBV5-1 and TRBJ2-4, with D tentatively TRBD2 (7 bases). The V gene lost 6 bases and the J gene lost 9 bases, with 19 bases spanning the gap. The CDR3 runs 14 residues. Germline V gene sequence: CDR1 SGHRS, CDR2 YFSETQ. CDR3: CASKEGVGGRIQYF. The CDR3 DNA reads as TGCGCCAGCAAAGAGGGCGTGGGGGGGCGCATTCAGTACTTC.